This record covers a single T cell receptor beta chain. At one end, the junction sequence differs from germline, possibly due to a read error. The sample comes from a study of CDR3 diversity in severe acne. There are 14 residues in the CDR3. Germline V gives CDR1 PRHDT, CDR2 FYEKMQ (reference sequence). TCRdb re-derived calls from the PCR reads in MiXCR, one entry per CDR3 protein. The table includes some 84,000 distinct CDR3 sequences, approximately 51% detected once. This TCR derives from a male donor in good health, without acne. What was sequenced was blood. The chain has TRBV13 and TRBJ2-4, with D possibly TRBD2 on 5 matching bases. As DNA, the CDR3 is TGTGCCAGCAGCCTAGGAGGCCTAGAAAGCATTCAGTGCTTC. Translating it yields CASSLGGLESIQCF.